This T cell receptor (beta chain) was obtained from a study of HIV-infected patients and healthy controls. This clonotype occurred many times. TCRdb re-called the 5' RACE reads with MiXCR, one entry per CDR3 protein. The data hold approximately 67,000 distinct CDR3 sequences, with roughly a sixth observed a single time. This CDR3 has 13 residues. CDR1 and CDR2 from the germline V gene are MNHNS and SASEGT. V lost 6 bases and J lost 9; bases outside the gene matches: 5. The source is a human donor in good health. V gene TRBV6-1 combines with J gene TRBJ1-6, with 7 bases that match TRBD1. Sequencing was done on a sample of CD4+ T cells from blood. CDR3 DNA: TGTGCCAGCAGAGGGGGCGAGGCTTCACCCCTCCACTTT. Translated: CASRGGEASPLHF.